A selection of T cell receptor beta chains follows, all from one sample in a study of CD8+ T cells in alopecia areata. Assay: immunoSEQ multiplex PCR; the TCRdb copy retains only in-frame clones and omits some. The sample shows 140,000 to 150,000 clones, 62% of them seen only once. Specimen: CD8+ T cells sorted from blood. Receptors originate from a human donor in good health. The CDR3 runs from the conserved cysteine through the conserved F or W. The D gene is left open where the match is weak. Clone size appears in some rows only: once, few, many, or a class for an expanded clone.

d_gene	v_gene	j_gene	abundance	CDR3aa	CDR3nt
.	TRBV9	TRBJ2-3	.	CASSVEGSRRDDTQYF	TGTGCCAGCAGCGTAGAGGGAAGTAGGAGGGATGATACGCAGTATTTT
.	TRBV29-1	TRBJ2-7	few	CSVEHRETGTYEQYF	TGCAGCGTTGAACACCGGGAGACGGGGACCTACGAGCAGTACTTC
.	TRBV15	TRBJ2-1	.	CATSRRHLASSYNEQFF	TGTGCCACCAGCAGACGTCATCTAGCGAGCTCCTACAATGAGCAGTTCTTC
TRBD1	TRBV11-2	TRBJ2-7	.	CASSLRTGAYEQYF	TGTGCCAGCAGCTTGAGGACAGGGGCCTACGAGCAGTACTTC
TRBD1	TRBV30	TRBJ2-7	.	CAWSEGQGNEQYF	TGTGCCTGGAGTGAAGGACAGGGGAACGAGCAGTACTTC
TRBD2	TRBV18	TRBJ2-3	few	CASSPRSGNPDTQYF	TGTGCCAGCTCACCACGGAGCGGGAATCCAGATACGCAGTATTTT
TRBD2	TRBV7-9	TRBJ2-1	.	CASSNPLREGGNEQFF	TGTGCCAGCAGCAACCCTTTGCGGGAGGGCGGCAATGAGCAGTTCTTC
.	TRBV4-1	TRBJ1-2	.	CASSQEGPNYGYTF	TGCGCCAGCAGCCAAGAGGGACCTAACTATGGCTACACCTTC
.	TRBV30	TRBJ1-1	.	CAWRVGYSTEAFF	TGTGCCTGGAGGGTAGGGTATAGCACTGAAGCTTTCTTT
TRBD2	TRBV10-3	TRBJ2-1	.	CAISPGTSNEQFF	TGTGCCATCAGTCCCGGGACTAGCAATGAGCAGTTCTTC
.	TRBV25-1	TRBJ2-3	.	CASGRAPGGTDTQYF	TGTGCCAGCGGGCGGGCCCCCGGTGGGACAGATACGCAGTATTTT
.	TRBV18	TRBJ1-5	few	CASSPPYGPHSNQPQHF	TGTGCCAGCTCACCACCGTACGGCCCCCATAGCAATCAGCCCCAGCATTTT